This T cell receptor (beta chain) derives from a study of cytomegalovirus exposure and HLA in healthy donors. Study conclusions and caveats: Being productive about 87% or about 30% of the time was typical of most TCR beta V segments in an earlier analysis.

PCR was performed using 60 Vbeta and 13 Jbeta primers. The table came from immunoSEQ multiplex PCR; TCRdb's copy has only in-frame clones and leaves some out. The profile shows approximately 110,000 clones, roughly 80% of them singletons. In regard to this clone: Antigen unknown.

The CDR3 has 16 residues. The germline CDR1 and CDR2 sequences are PRHDT and FYEKMQ (reference sequence). The V and J ends lost 6 bases and 5 bases, in that order; junction bases with no gene match: 14. The receptor was derived from a woman aged 40 to 49 in good health and CMV-seropositive. Material for sequencing was PBMCs. The chain couples TRBV13 to TRBJ2-3; TRBD2 agrees at 7 bases. The CDR3 DNA reads TGTGCCAGCAGTGAGGTATGGGAGGGGCATCAAGATACGCAGTATTTT. Its protein is CASSEVWEGHQDTQYF.